This T cell receptor beta chain was identified in a study of Tregs in tolerant kidney transplant recipients. Trimming removed 6 bases from V and 1 base from J; junction bases left unmatched: 2. CDR1 and CDR2 from the germline V gene are MNHEY and SVGAGI. The CDR3 length is 14 residues. Generated by immunoSEQ multiplex PCR, the TCRdb table keeps only in-frame clones and is missing some. The data show some 100,000 clones, approximately 90% seen once. Study-wide results and caveats: Expanding Tregs on activated donor B cells appeared to best identify donor-specific TCRbeta clones.

In the case of this clone: Its specificity is not known.

Sequencing was carried out using CD4+ T cells from blood. This receptor was obtained from a human donor in good health. The chain combines TRBV6-5 with TRBJ2-2; 7 bases are shared with TRBD1. Here the CDR3 DNA reads TGTGCCAGCAGGGGACAGCTGAACACCGGGGAGCTGTTTTTT. As protein: CASRGQLNTGELFF.